Detailed here is one T cell receptor (beta chain). The source of the sample is a study of cytotoxic CD8 clonotypes in ibrutinib-treated CLL. Study overall: Enrolment comprised 11 relapsed/refractory and 15 treatment-naive patients; some 18 were IGHV unmutated.

Cryopreserved PBMCs provided around 1.9 micrograms of genomic DNA for the TCR beta libraries. Target depth was 1 in 200,000 to 1 in 1 million T cells, about 10x per clonotype. The table came from immunoSEQ multiplex PCR; TCRdb's copy has only in-frame clones and leaves some out. This sample has around 53,000 clones, with 50% to 70% found just once. The germline V and J ends were trimmed by 0 bases and 6 bases, with 11 bases remaining between them. Germline V gives CDR1 SGHTA, CDR2 FQGNSA. This CDR3 contains 14 residues. The TCR sequence derives from a human donor with chronic lymphocytic leukemia. The gene calls are TRBV7-2 and TRBJ1-2; D is perhaps TRBD1 (5 bases). The sample in question was PBMCs, obtained at disease progression, from a patient treated with ibrutinib. CDR3 amino acids: CASSLAWGGDGYTF. Written as DNA, the CDR3 is TGTGCCAGCAGCTTAGCTTGGGGGGGTGATGGCTACACCTTC.